Given below is one T cell receptor (beta chain) in context. Its antigen is as yet unknown. This may arise from a read error, as a much more abundant clone is one base away. With 5 bases clipped from V and 5 bases from J, the junction kept 13 bases outside the gene matches. Germline values: CDR1 MNHEY, CDR2 SMNVEV (reference sequence). CDR3 size: 16 residues. This entry comes from a study of metastatic and nonmetastatic thyroid tumors. Across the study: Patients with malignant and benign thyroid disease provided blood and tumor or nodule tissue, whose repertoires were compared.

Thyroid surgery was preceded by no treatment in any patient. The study's findings and limits: Patients with malignant thyroid tumors reportedly had significantly higher TCR beta diversity than those with benign nodules, in blood and tumor.

As processed by the authors: Across clinicopathological groups, CDR3 differences served as the basis for building a distant-metastasis classifier for papillary thyroid cancer. TCRdb re-called the PCR reads via MiXCR. TCRdb assigned the V and J calls; the authors' analysis was not used. The table shows tens of thousands of clones, with around an eighth occurring only once. The material sequenced was tumor tissue. This sequence joins TRBV27 and TRBJ2-5; 8 positions match TRBD2. The receptor was isolated from a female donor with papillary thyroid cancer or a benign thyroid nodule (not recorded which). Some clones in this sample may be carry-over from other donors' samples. The CDR3 DNA reads as TGTGCCAGCAGTCCCTGGAATAGCGGGATTCGGGAGACCCAGTACTTC. This sequence encodes CASSPWNSGIRETQYF.